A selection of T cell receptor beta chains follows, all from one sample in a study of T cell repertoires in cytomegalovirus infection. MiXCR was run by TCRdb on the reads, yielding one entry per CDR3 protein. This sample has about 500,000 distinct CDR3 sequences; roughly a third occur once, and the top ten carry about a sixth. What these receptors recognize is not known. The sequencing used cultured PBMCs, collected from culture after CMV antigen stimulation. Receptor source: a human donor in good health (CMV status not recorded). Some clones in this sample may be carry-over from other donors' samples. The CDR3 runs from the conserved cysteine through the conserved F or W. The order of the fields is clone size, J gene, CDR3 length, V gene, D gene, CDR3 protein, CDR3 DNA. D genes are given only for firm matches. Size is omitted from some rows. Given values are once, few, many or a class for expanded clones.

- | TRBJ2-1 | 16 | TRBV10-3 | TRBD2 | CAISESTLAGGPGQFF | TGTGCCATCAGTGAGTCGACACTAGCGGGAGGGCCGGGGCAGTTCTTC
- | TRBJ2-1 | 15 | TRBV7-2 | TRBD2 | CASSFQAGDYNEQFF | TGTGCCAGCAGCTTCCAAGCGGGAGACTACAATGAGCAGTTCTTC
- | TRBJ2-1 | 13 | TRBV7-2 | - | CASSLYGSNEQFF | TGTGCCAGCAGCTTATACGGGAGCAATGAGCAGTTCTTC
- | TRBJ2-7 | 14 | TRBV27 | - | CASGLAFVRGEQYF | TGTGCCAGCGGGTTAGCGTTCGTTCGGGGGGAGCAGTACTTC
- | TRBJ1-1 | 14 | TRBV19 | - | CASSHPQLRTEAFF | TGTGCCAGTAGTCACCCACAGCTTCGGACTGAAGCTTTCTTT
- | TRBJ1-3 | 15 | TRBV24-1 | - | CATSDPTAPGPAIYF | TGTGCCACCAGTGATCCAACTGCTCCGGGTCCTGCCATATATTTT
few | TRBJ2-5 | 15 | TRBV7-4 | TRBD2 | CASSFQELAKETQYF | TGTGCCAGCAGCTTCCAGGAACTAGCGAAAGAGACCCAGTACTTC
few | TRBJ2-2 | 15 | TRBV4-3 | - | CASSQDRDGAGELFF | TGCGCCAGCAGCCAAGATCGGGACGGGGCGGGGGAGCTGTTTTTT
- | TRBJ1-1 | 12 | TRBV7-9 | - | CAITGENTEAFF | TGTGCCATAACAGGTGAGAACACTGAAGCTTTCTTT
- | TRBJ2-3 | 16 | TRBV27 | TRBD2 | CASSLSLGGRSDTQYF | TGTGCCAGCAGTTTATCACTTGGCGGGAGGTCAGATACGCAGTATTTT
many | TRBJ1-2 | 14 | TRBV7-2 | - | CASSLTGINYGYTF | TGTGCCAGCAGCTTAACCGGGATAAACTATGGCTACACCTTC
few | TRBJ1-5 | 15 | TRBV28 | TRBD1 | CASSFRGQGHQPQHF | TGTGCCAGCAGTTTTCGCGGACAGGGTCACCAGCCCCAGCATTTT
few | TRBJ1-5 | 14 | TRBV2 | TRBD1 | CASSFRQGDQPQHF | TGTGCCAGCAGTTTTCGACAGGGTGATCAGCCCCAGCATTTT
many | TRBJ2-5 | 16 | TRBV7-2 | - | CASSAQGPGSGETQYF | TGTGCCAGCAGTGCGCAGGGCCCCGGCTCCGGTGAGACCCAGTACTTC
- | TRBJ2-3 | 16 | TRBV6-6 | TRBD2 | CASSYSGGVRTDTQYF | TGTGCCAGCAGTTACTCTGGGGGGGTTCGCACAGATACGCAGTATTTT
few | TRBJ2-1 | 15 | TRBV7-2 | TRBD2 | CASRSTSGKYNEQFF | TGTGCCAGCAGATCTACTAGCGGGAAATACAATGAGCAGTTCTTC
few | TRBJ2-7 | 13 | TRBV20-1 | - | CSARDLSGYEQYF | TGCAGTGCTAGAGATCTTAGCGGCTACGAGCAGTACTTC
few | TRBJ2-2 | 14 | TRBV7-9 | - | CASSFRQLTGELFF | TGTGCCAGCAGCTTCCGGCAGCTCACCGGGGAGCTGTTTTTT
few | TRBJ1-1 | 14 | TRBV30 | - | CSSDGPNLATEAFF | TGTAGTTCAGATGGTCCGAACCTAGCCACTGAAGCTTTCTTT
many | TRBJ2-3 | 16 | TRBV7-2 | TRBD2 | CASSRSSGRAGDTQYF | TGTGCCAGCAGCAGATCTAGCGGGAGGGCGGGAGATACGCAGTATTTT
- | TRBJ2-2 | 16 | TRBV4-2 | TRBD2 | CASSQTASGGTGELFF | TGTGCCAGCAGCCAGACGGCTAGCGGGGGGACCGGGGAGCTGTTTTTT
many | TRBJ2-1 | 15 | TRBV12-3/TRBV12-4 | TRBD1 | CASSFGQGRINEQFF | TGTGCCAGCAGTTTCGGACAGGGCCGGATCAATGAGCAGTTCTTC
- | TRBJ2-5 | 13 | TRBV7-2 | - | CASRRTQGETQYF | TGTGCCAGCAGACGTACACAGGGAGAGACCCAGTACTTC
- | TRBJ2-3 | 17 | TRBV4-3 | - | CASSQDLVERGKDTQYF | TGCGCCAGCAGCCAAGATCTGGTAGAAAGGGGAAAGGATACGCAGTATTTT
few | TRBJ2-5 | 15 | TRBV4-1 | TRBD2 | CASSQGAGTSRDQYF | TGCGCCAGCAGCCAAGGGGCCGGGACTAGTCGGGACCAGTACTTC
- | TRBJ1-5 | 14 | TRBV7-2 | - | CASSLLGENQPQHF | TGTGCCAGCAGCTTATTGGGGGAAAATCAGCCCCAGCATTTT
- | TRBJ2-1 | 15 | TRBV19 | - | CASSFRGTSYNEQFF | TGTGCCAGTAGTTTTCGAGGTACCTCCTACAATGAGCAGTTCTTC
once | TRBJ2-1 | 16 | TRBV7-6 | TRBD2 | CASSSIAGSSYNEQFF | TGTGCCAGCAGCTCTATAGCGGGAAGCTCCTACAATGAGCAGTTCTTC
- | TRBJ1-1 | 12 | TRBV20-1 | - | CSAEVSGTEAFF | TGCAGTGCTGAAGTGAGTGGCACTGAAGCTTTCTTT
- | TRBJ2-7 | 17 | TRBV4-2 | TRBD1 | CASSLLSTGTGPYEQYF | TGTGCCAGCAGCCTTCTATCAACCGGGACAGGGCCTTACGAGCAGTACTTC
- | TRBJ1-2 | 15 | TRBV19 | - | CASTPTGPLNYGYTF | TGTGCCAGTACCCCAACAGGGCCTCTAAACTATGGCTACACCTTC
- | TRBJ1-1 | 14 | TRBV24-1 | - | CATSDTSTGTEAFF | TGTGCCACCAGTGATACGTCGACAGGCACTGAAGCTTTCTTT
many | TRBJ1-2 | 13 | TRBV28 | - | CASSQTANYGYTF | TGTGCCAGCAGCCAGACTGCAAACTATGGCTACACCTTC
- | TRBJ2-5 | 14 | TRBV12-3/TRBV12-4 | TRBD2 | CASSRIAGEETQYF | TGTGCCAGCAGTCGAATAGCGGGCGAAGAGACCCAGTACTTC
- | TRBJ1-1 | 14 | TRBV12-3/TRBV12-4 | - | CASSFRVENTEAFF | TGTGCCAGCAGTTTCAGGGTGGAGAACACTGAAGCTTTCTTT
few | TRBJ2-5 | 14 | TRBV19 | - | CASSLGGAQETQYF | TGTGCCAGTAGTTTGGGCGGGGCACAAGAGACCCAGTACTTC
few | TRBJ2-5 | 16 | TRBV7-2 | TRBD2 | CASSLGLAGNQETQYF | TGTGCCAGCAGCTTAGGTCTAGCGGGCAACCAAGAGACCCAGTACTTC
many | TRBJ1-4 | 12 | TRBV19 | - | CASSPEAEKLFF | TGTGCCAGTAGTCCCGAGGCCGAAAAACTGTTTTTT
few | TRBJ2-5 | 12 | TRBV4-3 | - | CASSQDRQTQYF | TGCGCCAGCAGCCAAGATAGACAGACCCAGTACTTC
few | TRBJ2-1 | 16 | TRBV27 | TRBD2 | CASSTGLAGGSFEQFF | TGTGCCAGCAGCACTGGACTAGCGGGAGGGTCCTTCGAGCAGTTCTTC
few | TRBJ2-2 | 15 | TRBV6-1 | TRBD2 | CASRAPGLEAGELFF | TGTGCCAGCAGAGCACCGGGACTAGAGGCCGGGGAGCTGTTTTTT
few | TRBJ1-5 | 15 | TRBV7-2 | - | CASSLQTASNQPQHF | TGTGCCAGCAGCCTTCAGACAGCTAGCAATCAGCCCCAGCATTTT
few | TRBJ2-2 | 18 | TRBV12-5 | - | CASGLGQIPGVITGELFF | TGTGCTAGTGGTTTGGGGCAGATCCCGGGAGTGATCACCGGGGAGCTGTTTTTT
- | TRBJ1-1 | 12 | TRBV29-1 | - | CSAEGRMTEAFF | TGCAGCGCAGAAGGCAGAATGACTGAAGCTTTCTTT
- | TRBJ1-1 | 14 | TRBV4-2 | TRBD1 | CASSQIGTGAEAFF | TGTGCCAGCAGCCAGATTGGGACAGGGGCTGAAGCTTTCTTT
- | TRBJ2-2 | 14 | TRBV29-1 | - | CSALTSRYTGELFF | TGCAGCGCCCTAACTAGCCGATACACCGGGGAGCTGTTTTTT
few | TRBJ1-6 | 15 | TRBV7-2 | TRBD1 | CASSFAGTENSPLHF | TGTGCCAGCAGCTTCGCCGGGACAGAGAATTCACCCCTCCACTTT
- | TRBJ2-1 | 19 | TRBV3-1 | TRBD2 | CASSPEATSGRSSYNEQFF | TGTGCCAGCAGCCCGGAGGCGACTAGCGGGAGGAGCTCCTACAATGAGCAGTTCTTC
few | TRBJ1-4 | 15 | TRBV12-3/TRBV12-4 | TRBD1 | CASSLPPGQGEKLFF | TGTGCCAGCAGTTTACCACCGGGACAGGGAGAAAAACTGTTTTTT
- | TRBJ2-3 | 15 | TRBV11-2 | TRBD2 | CASSPGLARVGTQYF | TGTGCCAGCAGCCCAGGACTAGCGAGAGTGGGTACGCAGTATTTT
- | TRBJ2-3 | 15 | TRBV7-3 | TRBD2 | CASSRGGERTDTQYF | TGTGCCAGCAGCCGTGGGGGGGAGCGTACAGATACGCAGTATTTT
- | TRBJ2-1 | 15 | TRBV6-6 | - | CASKNPQPSYNEQFF | TGTGCCAGCAAAAACCCCCAACCATCCTACAATGAGCAGTTCTTC
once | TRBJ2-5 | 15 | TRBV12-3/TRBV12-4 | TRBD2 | CASSPSSGTQETQYF | TGTGCCAGCAGCCCGTCTAGCGGGACCCAAGAGACCCAGTACTTC
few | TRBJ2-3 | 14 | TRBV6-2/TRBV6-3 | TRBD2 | CASSGTSGSDTQYF | TGTGCCAGCAGTGGGACTAGCGGGAGCGATACGCAGTATTTT
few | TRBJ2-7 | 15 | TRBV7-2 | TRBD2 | CASSLEAGVFYEQYF | TGTGCCAGCAGCTTAGAAGCGGGAGTGTTCTACGAGCAGTACTTC
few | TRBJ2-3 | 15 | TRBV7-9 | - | CASSLGTVTLDTQYF | TGTGCCAGCAGCTTAGGGACAGTTACCTTGGATACGCAGTATTTT
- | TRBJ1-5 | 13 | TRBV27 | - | CASGTYSNQPQHF | TGTGCCTCGGGAACGTATAGCAATCAGCCCCAGCATTTT
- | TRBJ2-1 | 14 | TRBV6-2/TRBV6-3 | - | CASSYSRGSNEQFF | TGTGCCAGCAGTTACTCACGGGGGAGCAATGAGCAGTTCTTC
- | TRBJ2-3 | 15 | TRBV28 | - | CASSTAEARTDTQYF | TGTGCCAGCAGTACCGCGGAGGCCCGCACAGATACGCAGTATTTT
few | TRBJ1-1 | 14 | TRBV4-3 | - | CASSQGGKDTEAFF | TGCGCCAGCAGCCAAGGGGGAAAGGACACTGAAGCTTTCTTT